This T cell receptor beta chain was retrieved from a study of blood T cells in healthy people across ages. Primers used in a second PCR of roughly 7 to 12 cycles were a sample-barcoded 5' primer and a J-beta primer mix. Every single cDNA molecule received a tag from a template-switch adaptor with 12 random nucleotides. TCRdb passed the 5' RACE reads through MiXCR, listing each CDR3 protein once. This sample has roughly 2 million distinct CDR3 sequences, with around 48% found just once. Healthy individuals of Caucasian origin from Russia, aged about 6 to 90, served as donors. V was clipped by 0 bases and J by 10 bases, with 8 bases between them. The CDR3 runs to 13 residues. Germline V gene sequence: CDR1 SGHDT, CDR2 YYEEEE.

Sequencing was done on a sample of blood. This clonotype originated in a middle-aged woman in good health. The chain joins TRBV5-6 to TRBJ1-6; D call uncertain. CDR3 nucleotide sequence: TGTGCCAGCAGCTTGGGTGACGACTCACCCCTCCACTTT. As protein: CASSLGDDSPLHF.